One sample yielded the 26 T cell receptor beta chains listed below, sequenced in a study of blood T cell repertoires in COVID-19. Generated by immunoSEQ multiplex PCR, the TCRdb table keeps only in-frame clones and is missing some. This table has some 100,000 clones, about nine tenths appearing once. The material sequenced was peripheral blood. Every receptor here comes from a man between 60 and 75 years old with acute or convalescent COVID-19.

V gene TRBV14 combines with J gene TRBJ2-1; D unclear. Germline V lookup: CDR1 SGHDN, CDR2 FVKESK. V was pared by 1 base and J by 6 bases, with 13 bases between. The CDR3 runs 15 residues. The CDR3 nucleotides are TGTGCCAGCAGCCAAGGGTCGTGGTGGGCCAATGAGCAGTTCTTC. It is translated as CASSQGSWWANEQFF.

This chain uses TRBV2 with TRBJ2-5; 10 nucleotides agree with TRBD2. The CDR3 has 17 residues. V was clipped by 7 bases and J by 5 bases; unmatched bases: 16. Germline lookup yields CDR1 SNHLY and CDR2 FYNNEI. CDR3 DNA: TGTGCCAGCATTGGAACTAGCGGGGCCCGTGGGGGGGAGACCCAGTACTTC. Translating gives CASIGTSGARGGETQYF.

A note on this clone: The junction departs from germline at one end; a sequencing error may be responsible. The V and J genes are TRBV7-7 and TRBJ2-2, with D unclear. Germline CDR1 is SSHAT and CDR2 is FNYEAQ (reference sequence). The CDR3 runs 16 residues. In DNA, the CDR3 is TGTGCTAGCAGCTTAGCCAGTCTACCCGGGACCGGGGAGCTGTTTTTT. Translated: CASSLASLPGTGELFF.

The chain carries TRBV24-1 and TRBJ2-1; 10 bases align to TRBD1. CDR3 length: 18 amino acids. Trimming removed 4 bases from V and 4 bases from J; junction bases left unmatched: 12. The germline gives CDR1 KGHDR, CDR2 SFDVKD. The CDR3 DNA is TGTGCCACCAGTGACCCGGACAGGGGGGCTAGCGAATACAATGAGCAGTTCTTC. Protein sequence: CATSDPDRGASEYNEQFF.

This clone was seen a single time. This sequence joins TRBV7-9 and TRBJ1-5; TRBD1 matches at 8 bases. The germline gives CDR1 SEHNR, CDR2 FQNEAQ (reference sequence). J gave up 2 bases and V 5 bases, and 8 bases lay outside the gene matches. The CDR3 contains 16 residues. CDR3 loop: CASSPTGAGGNQPQHF. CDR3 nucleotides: TGTGCCAGCAGCCCGACAGGGGCGGGGGGCAATCAGCCCCAGCATTTT.

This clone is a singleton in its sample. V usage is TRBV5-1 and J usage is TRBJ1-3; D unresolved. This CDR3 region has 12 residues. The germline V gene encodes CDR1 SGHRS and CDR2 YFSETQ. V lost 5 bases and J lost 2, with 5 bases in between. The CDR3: CASSQAGNTIYF. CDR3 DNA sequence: TGCGCCAGCAGTCAGGCTGGAAACACCATATATTTT.

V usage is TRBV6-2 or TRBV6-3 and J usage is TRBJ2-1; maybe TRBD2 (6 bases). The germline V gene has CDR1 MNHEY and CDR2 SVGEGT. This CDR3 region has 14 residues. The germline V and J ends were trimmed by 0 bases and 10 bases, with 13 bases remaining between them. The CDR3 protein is CASSYSFGTQEQFF. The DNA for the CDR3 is TGTGCCAGCAGTTACTCGTTCGGGACTCAGGAGCAGTTCTTC.

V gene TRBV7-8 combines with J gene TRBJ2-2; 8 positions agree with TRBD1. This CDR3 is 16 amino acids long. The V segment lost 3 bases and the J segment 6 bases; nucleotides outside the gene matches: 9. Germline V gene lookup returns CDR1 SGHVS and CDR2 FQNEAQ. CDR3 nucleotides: TGTGCCAGCAGCTTGGCCTTCCCAGGGGGCCCCGGGGAGCTGTTTTTT. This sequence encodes CASSLAFPGGPGELFF.

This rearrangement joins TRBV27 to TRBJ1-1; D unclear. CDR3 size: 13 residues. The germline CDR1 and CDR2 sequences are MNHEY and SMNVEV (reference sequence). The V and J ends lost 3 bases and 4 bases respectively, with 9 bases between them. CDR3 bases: TGTGCCAGCAGTTTCTTTCGGGGCACTGAAGCTTTCTTT. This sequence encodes CASSFFRGTEAFF.

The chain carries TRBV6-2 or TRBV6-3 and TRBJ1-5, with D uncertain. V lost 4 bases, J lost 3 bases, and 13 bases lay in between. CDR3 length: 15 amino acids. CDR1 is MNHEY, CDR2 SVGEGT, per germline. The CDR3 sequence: CASSSARLTNQPQHF. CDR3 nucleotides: TGTGCCAGCAGTTCGGCTCGACTGACCAATCAGCCCCAGCATTTT.

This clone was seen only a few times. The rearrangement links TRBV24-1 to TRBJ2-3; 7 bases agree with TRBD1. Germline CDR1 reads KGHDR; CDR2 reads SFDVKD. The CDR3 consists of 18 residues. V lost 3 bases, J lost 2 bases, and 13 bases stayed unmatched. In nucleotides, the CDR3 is TGTGCCACCAGTGATACCCCTTTCCGGGACAGAAACACAGATACGCAGTATTTT. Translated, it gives CATSDTPFRDRNTDTQYF.

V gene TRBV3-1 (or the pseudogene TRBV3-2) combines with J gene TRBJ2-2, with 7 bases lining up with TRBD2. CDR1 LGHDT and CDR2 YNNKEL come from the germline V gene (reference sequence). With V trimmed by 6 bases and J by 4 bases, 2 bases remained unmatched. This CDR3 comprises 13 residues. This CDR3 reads CASRPSGTGELFF. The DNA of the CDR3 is TGTGCCAGCAGGCCTAGCGGCACCGGGGAGCTGTTTTTT.

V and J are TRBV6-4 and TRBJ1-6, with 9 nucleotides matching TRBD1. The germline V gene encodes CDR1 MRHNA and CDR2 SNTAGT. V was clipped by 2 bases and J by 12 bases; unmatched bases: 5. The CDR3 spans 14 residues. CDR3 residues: CASSDGTGSRPLHF. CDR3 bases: TGTGCCAGCAGTGACGGGACAGGGTCGCGACCCCTCCACTTT.

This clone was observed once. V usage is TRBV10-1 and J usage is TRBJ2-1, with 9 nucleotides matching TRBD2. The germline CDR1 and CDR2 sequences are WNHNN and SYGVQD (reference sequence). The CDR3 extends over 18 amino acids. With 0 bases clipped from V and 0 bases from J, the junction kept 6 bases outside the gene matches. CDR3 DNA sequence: TGCGCCAGCAGTGAGTCCGTTGGTAGCGGGAGCTCCTACAATGAGCAGTTCTTC. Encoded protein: CASSESVGSGSSYNEQFF.

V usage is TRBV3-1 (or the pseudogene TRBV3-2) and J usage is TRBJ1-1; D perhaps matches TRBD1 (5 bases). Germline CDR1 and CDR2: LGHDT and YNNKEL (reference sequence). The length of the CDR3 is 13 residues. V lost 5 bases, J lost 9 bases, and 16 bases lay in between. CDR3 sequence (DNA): TGTGCCAGCAGCACAAGACAGAGAGTTAAAGCTTTCTTT. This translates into CASSTRQRVKAFF.

The CDR3 loop is CASSLDERDTDTQYF. Written as DNA, the CDR3 is TGCGCCAGCAGCTTGGATGAGCGGGATACAGATACGCAGTATTTT. V gene TRBV5-1 combines with J gene TRBJ2-3; 7 bases map to TRBD2. V was pared by 0 bases and J by 3 bases, with 4 bases of the junction left unmatched. Germline assignment: CDR1 SGHRS and CDR2 YFSETQ. The CDR3 runs 15 residues.

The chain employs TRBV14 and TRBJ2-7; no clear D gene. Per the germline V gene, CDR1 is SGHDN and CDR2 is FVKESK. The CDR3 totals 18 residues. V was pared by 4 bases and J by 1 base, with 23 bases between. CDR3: CASSLKPQDSAASYEQYF. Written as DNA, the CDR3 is TGTGCCAGCAGCCTCAAACCTCAAGACTCAGCAGCGTCCTACGAGCAGTACTTC.

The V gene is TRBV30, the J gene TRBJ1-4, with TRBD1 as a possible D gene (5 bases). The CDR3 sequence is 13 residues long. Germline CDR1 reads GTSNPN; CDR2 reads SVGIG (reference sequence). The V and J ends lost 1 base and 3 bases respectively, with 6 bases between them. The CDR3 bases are TGTGCCTGGAGTGGACAGCCTAATGAAAAACTGTTTTTT. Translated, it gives CAWSGQPNEKLFF.

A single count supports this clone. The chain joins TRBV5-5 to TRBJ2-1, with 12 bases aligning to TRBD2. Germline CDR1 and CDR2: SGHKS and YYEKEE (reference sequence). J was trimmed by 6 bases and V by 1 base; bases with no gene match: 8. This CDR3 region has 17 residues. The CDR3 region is CASSLSSGRAYLNEQFF. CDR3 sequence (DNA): TGTGCCAGCAGCTTGTCTAGCGGGAGGGCCTATCTCAATGAGCAGTTCTTC.

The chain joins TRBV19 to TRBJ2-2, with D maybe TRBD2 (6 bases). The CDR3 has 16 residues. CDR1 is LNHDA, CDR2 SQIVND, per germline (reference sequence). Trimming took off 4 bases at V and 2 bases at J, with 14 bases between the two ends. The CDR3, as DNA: TGTGCCAGTAGTAGCCGGGACTCCAGTAACACCGGGGAGCTGTTTTTT. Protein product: CASSSRDSSNTGELFF.

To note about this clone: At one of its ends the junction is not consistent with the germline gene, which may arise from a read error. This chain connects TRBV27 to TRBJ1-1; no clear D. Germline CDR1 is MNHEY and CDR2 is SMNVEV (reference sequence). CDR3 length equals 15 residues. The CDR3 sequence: CAGSPTGLLNTEAFF. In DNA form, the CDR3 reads TGTGCCGGCAGCCCTACCGGACTGCTTAACACTGAAGCTTTCTTT.

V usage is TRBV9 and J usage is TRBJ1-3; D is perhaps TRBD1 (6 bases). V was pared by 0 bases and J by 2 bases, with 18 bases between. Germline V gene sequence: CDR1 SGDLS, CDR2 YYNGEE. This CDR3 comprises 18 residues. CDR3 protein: CASSVATGRQVAGNTIYF. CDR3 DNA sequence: TGTGCCAGCAGCGTAGCTACGGGGAGACAGGTAGCTGGAAACACCATATATTTT.

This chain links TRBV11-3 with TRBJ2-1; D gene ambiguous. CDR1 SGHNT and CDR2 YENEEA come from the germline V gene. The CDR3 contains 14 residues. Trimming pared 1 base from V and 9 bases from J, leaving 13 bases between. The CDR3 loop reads CASSLGPPVSEQFF. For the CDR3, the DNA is TGTGCCAGCAGCTTAGGGCCCCCCGTTTCTGAGCAGTTCTTC.

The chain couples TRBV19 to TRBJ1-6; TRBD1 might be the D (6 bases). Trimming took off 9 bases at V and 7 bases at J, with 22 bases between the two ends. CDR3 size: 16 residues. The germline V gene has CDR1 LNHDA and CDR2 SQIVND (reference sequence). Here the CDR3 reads CASAPTGGPGNSPLHF. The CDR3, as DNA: TGTGCCAGCGCTCCCACTGGGGGCCCTGGGAATTCACCCCTCCACTTT.

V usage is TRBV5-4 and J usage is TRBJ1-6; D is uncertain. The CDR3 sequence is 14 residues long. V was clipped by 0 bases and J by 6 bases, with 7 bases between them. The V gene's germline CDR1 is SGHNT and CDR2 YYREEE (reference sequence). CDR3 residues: CASSLEGANSPLHF. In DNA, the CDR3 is TGTGCCAGCAGCTTGGAAGGAGCTAATTCACCCCTCCACTTT. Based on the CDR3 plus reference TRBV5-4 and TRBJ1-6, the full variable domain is ETGVTQSPTHLIKTRGQQVTLRCSSQSGHNTVSWYQQALGQGPQFIFQYYREEENGRGNFPPRFSGLQFPNYSSELNVNALELDDSALYLCASSLEGANSPLHFGNGTRLTVT.

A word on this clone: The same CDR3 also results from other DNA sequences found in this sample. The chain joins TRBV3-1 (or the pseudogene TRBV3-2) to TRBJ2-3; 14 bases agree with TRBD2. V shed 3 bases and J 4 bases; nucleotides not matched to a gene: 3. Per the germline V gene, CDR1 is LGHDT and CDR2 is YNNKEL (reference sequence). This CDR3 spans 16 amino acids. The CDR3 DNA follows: TGTGCCAGCAGCCAGGGACTAGCGGGAGCCGCAGATACGCAGTATTTT. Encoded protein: CASSQGLAGAADTQYF.